These 10 T cell receptor beta chains were all obtained from the same sample, sequenced in a study of T cells in Graves' hyperthyroidism and ophthalmopathy. RNA transcripts served as the template for amplifying TCR beta CDR3 regions. The HTBI set primed first-round TCR CDR3 RT-PCR. TCRdb reprocessed the multiplex PCR reads via MiXCR and lists one record per CDR3 protein. The table has under 400,000 distinct CDR3 sequences, approximately 17% seen once. The sequenced sample consisted of blood. These receptors all stem from a young man with Graves' hyperthyroidism.

This clonotype was seen repeatedly, ten times or more. This chain links TRBV28 with TRBJ1-2; TRBD1 matches at 7 bases. The CDR3 length is 14 residues. V was clipped by 5 bases and J by 7 bases; unmatched bases: 10. Germline CDR1 and CDR2: MDHEN and SYDVKM. The CDR3 is CASSKRGLGGGYTF. CDR3 in DNA: TGTGCCAGCAGTAAGAGGGGGCTGGGAGGTGGCTACACCTTC.

V gene TRBV6-5 combines with J gene TRBJ2-7; the D gene could be TRBD1 or TRBD2 (5 bases each). This CDR3 region has 20 residues. CDR1 and CDR2 from the germline V gene are MNHEY and SVGAGI. Trimming removed 2 bases from V and 5 bases from J, with 31 bases in between. CDR3 residues: CASSYRTVSRSGPGIHEQYF. DNA for the CDR3: TGTGCCAGCAGTTACAGGACGGTATCGCGCTCGGGACCCGGAATTCACGAGCAGTACTTC.

This clonotype was recorded many times. The chain couples TRBV7-2 to TRBJ2-1; D not resolved. This CDR3 is 16 amino acids long. V was pared by 2 bases and J by 5 bases, with 16 bases between. Germline-derived CDR1 and CDR2 are SGHTA and FQGNSA. CDR3 loop: CASSLLSSLPDNEQFF. The CDR3 DNA is TGTGCCAGCAGCTTATTATCTTCCTTGCCGGACAATGAGCAGTTCTTC.

In its sample, this clonotype was seen many times. The chain couples TRBV28 to TRBJ2-2; 7 nucleotides align to TRBD1. Germline V CDR1 and CDR2: MDHEN, SYDVKM. V was pared by 4 bases and J by 3 bases, with 5 bases of the junction left unmatched. The CDR3 extends over 15 amino acids. The CDR3 sequence: CASSSRGLHTGELFF. The CDR3 DNA follows: TGTGCCAGCAGTTCGAGGGGGCTCCACACCGGGGAGCTGTTTTTT.

The chain employs TRBV25-1 and TRBJ2-2, with D perhaps TRBD1 (6 bases). The CDR3 totals 15 residues. From germline, CDR1 is MGHDK and CDR2 SYGVNS. The V gene lost 1 base and the J gene lost 4 bases, with 10 bases spanning the gap. The CDR3 protein is CASSESGDPTGELFF. DNA for the CDR3: TGTGCCAGCAGTGAATCAGGGGACCCCACCGGGGAGCTGTTTTTT.

A note on this clonotype: Being one base from a much bigger clone, this may be a read error. The chain couples TRBV30 to TRBJ1-6, with D unresolved. There are 11 residues in the CDR3. The V end was cut by 3 bases, the J end by 18 bases, with 15 bases between. Germline assignment: CDR1 GTSNPN and CDR2 SVGIG (reference sequence). This CDR3 reads CAWRGSLARHF. The CDR3 nucleotides are TGTGCCTGGAGGGGGTCTTTGGCCCGCCACTTT.

The J gene is TRBJ2-5, the V gene TRBV9, with D tentatively TRBD2 (6 bases). The germline V and J ends were trimmed by 0 bases and 1 base, with 10 bases remaining between them. The length of the CDR3 is 15 residues. The V gene's germline CDR1 is SGDLS and CDR2 YYNGEE. The CDR3 sequence: CASSVEGGPQETQYF. The CDR3 DNA reads as TGTGCCAGCAGCGTAGAGGGAGGCCCCCAAGAGACCCAGTACTTC. The variable domain in full, with the rest retrieved from reference TRBV9 and TRBJ2-5, is DSGVTQTPKHLITATGQRVTLRCSPRSGDLSVYWYQQSLDQGLQFLIQYYNGEERAKGNILERFSAQQFPDLHSELNLSSLELGDSALYFCASSVEGGPQETQYFGPGTRLLVL.

The chain uses TRBV6-1 and TRBJ2-3; TRBD2 is a possible D gene (5 bases). CDR1 is MNHNS and CDR2 is SASEGT in the germline V gene. The CDR3 is made up of 11 amino acids. Trimming pared 7 bases from V and 6 bases from J, leaving 8 bases between. CDR3 DNA sequence: TGTGCCAGCATCACTAGGGATACGCAGTATTTT. This translates into CASITRDTQYF.

The CDR3 region has the DNA TGTGCCAGCAGCCCAACTGGGGGCTACGGGGAGCTGTTTTTT. This gives the protein CASSPTGGYGELFF. The rearrangement links TRBV6-1 to TRBJ2-2, with D possibly TRBD1 on 6 matching bases. V lost 6 bases to trimming and J lost 7 bases, with 15 bases between them. Germline CDR1 reads MNHNS; CDR2 reads SASEGT. The CDR3 is 14 amino acids.

Remarks on this clonotype: A much larger clone lies a single base off, so this may be a read error. The chain couples TRBV18 to TRBJ2-1, with D uncertain. In germline, CDR1 is KGHSH, CDR2 LQKENI. The CDR3 is 12 residues long. The CDR3 coding sequence is TGTGCCTGCTCACCCTGGTCTAGAGAGCAGTTCTTC. Amino acid sequence: CACSPWSREQFF.